The 3 T cell receptor beta chains given below trace back to one sample, sequenced in a study of blood T cell repertoires in COVID-19. Sequenced by immunoSEQ multiplex PCR; TCRdb stores in-frame clones only, minus some. The sample has around 200,000 clones; over 75% are singletons. Sequences were obtained from PBMCs or T cells enriched from blood (not recorded which). The source of these receptors is a woman between 18 and 29 years old who had recovered from COVID-19.

This chain joins TRBV27 and TRBJ2-7; tentatively, D is TRBD2 (6 bases). This CDR3 is built from 13 residues. Germline-derived CDR1 and CDR2 are MNHEY and SMNVEV (reference sequence). The V and J ends lost 10 bases and 3 bases respectively, with 16 bases between them. The CDR3 sequence is CATSPGGDYEQYF. In DNA form, the CDR3 reads TGTGCCACCAGCCCCGGCGGGGACTACGAGCAGTACTTC.

The chain is built from TRBV12-3 or TRBV12-4 and TRBJ2-5; D remains unclear. V was cut by 3 bases and J by 3 bases, with 5 bases left in between. This CDR3 has 12 residues. The CDR3 bases are TGTGCCAGCAGTTTGAGAAAAGAGACCCAGTACTTC. The encoded protein is CASSLRKETQYF.

This clone was detected only a few times. The chain links TRBV3-1 (or the pseudogene TRBV3-2) to TRBJ1-1; D gene ambiguous. V was clipped by 4 bases and J by 1 base, with 10 bases between them. The germline V gene encodes CDR1 LGHDT and CDR2 YNNKEL (reference sequence). The CDR3 is made up of 14 amino acids. The CDR3 DNA reads TGTGCCAGCAGCCCCGGGAATGGGAACACTGAAGCTTTCTTT. Its protein is CASSPGNGNTEAFF.